The clone carrying this T cell receptor beta chain was detected only a few times. Germline CDR1 and CDR2: PRHDT and FYEKMQ (reference sequence). The V segment lost 4 bases and the J segment 2 bases; nucleotides outside the gene matches: 5. The CDR3 covers 15 residues. Primers included in the PCR were 60 Vbeta and 13 Jbeta primers. Method: immunoSEQ multiplex PCR; TCRdb's copy keeps in-frame clones and lacks some. Here the sample spans about 120,000 clones, 60% to 80% being singletons. The sample is drawn from a study of cytomegalovirus exposure and HLA in healthy donors. The source is a man in his fifties in good health and CMV-seropositive. The specimen was PBMCs. The V call is TRBV13, the J call TRBJ2-3; 8 bases align to TRBD2. The CDR3 loop is CASSSTSGYTDTQYF. The CDR3 coding sequence is TGTGCCAGCAGCTCCACTAGCGGATACACAGATACGCAGTATTTT.